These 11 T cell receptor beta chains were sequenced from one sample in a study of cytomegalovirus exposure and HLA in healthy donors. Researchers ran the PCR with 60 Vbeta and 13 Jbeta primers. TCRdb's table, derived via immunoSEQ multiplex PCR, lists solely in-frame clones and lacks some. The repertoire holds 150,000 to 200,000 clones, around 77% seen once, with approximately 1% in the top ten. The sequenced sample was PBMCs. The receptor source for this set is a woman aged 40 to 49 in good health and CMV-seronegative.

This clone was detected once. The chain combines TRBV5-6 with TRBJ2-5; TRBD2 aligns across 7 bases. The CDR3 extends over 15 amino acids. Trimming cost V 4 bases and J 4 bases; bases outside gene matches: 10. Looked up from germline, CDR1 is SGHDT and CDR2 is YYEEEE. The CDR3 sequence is CASSLRRTGGETQYF. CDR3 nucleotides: TGTGCCAGCAGCCTTAGGCGGACGGGGGGAGAGACCCAGTACTTC.

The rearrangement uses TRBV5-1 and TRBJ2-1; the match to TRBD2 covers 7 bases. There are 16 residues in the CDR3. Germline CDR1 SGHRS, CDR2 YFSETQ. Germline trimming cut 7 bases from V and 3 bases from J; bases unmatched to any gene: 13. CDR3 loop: CASRVGGGSFYNEQFF. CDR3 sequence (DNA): TGCGCCAGCCGAGTGGGTGGCGGGAGTTTCTACAATGAGCAGTTCTTC.

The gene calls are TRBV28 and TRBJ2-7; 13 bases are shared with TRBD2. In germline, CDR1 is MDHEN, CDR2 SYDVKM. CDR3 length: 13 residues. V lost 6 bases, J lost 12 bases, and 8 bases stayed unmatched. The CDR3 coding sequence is TGTGCCAGCAGACCCGGACTAGCGGGAGCCTCGTACTTC. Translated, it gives CASRPGLAGASYF.

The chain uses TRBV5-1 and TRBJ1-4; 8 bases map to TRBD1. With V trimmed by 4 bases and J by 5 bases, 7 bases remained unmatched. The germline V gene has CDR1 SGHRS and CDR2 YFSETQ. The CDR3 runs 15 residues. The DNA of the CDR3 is TGCGCCAGCAGCGAGACAGGGGCAAGGAATGAAAAACTGTTTTTT. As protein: CASSETGARNEKLFF.

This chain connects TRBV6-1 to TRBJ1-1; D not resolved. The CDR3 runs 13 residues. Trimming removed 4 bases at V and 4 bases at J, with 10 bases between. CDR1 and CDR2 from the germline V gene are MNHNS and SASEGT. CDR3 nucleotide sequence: TGTGCCAGCAGTGCAACCCGCGGCACTGAAGCTTTCTTT. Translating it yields CASSATRGTEAFF.

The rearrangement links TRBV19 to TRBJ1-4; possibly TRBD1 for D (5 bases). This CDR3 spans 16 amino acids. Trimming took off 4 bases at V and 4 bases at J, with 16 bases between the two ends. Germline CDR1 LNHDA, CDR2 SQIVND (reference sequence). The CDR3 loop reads CASSTDSAGFNEKLFF. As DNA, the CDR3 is TGTGCCAGTAGTACCGACAGCGCCGGTTTTAATGAAAAACTGTTTTTT.

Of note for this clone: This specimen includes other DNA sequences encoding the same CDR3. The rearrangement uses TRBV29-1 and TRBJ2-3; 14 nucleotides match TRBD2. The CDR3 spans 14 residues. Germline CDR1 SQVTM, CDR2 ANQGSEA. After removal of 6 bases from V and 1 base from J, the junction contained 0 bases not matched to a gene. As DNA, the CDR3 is TGCAGCGTGGGACTAGCGGGAGGCACAGATACGCAGTATTTT. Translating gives CSVGLAGGTDTQYF.

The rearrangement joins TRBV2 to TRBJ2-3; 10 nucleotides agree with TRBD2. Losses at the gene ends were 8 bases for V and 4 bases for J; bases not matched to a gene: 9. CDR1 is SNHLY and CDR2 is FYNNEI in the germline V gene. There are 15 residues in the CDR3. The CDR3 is CASQSGRAGADTQYF. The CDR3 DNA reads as TGTGCCAGCCAAAGCGGGAGGGCCGGAGCAGATACGCAGTATTTT.

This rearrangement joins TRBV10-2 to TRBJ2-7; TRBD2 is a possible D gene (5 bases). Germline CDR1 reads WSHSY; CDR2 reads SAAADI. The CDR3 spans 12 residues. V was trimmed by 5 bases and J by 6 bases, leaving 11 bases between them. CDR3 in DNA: TGCGCCAGCAGTCCCCTAGCCAGCGAGCAGTACTTC. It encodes CASSPLASEQYF.

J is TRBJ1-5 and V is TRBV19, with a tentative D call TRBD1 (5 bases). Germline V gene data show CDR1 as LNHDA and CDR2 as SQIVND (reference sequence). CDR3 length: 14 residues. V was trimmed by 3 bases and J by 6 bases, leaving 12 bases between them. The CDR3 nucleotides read TGTGCCAGTAGTATCGGGGGTTTCTTTCAGCCCCAGCATTTT. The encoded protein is CASSIGGFFQPQHF.

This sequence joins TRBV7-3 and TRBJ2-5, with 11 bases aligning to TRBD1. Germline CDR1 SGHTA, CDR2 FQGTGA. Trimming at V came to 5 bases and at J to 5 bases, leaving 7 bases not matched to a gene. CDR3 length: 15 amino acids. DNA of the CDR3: TGTGCCAGCAGCCCCGGACAGGGGGCTTGGGAGACCCAGTACTTC. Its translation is CASSPGQGAWETQYF.